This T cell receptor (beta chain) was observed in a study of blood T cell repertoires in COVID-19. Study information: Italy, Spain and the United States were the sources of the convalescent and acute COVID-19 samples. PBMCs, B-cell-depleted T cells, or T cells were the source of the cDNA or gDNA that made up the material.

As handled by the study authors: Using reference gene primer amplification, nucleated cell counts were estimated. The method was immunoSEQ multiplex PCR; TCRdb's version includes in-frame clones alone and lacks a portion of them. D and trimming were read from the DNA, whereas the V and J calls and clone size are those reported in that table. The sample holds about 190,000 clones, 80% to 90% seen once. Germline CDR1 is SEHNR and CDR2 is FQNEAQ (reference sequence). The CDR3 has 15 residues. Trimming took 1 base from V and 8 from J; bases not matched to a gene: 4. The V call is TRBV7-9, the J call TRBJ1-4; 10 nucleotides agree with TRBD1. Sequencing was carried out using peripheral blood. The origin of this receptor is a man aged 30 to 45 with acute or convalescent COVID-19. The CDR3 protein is CASSLGGTGDEKLFF. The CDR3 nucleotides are TGTGCCAGCAGCTTAGGTGGGACAGGGGACGAAAAACTGTTTTTT.